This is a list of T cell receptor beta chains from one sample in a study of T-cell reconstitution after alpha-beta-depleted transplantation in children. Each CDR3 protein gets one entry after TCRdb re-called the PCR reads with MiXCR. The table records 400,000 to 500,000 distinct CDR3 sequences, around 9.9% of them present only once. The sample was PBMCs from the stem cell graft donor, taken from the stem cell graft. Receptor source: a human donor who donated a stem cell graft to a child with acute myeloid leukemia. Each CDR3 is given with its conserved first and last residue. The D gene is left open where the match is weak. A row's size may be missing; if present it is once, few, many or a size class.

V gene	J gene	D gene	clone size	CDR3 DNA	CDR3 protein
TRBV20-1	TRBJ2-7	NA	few	TGCAGTGCTAACCGACAGCCCTACGAGCAGTACTTC	CSANRQPYEQYF
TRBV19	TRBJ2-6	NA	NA	TGTGCCAGTAGTATAGTTCTCCAGGTATCCGGGGCCAACGTCCTGACTTTC	CASSIVLQVSGANVLTF
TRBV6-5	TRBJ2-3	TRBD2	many	TGTGCCAGCAGCGGGATCAGCGGGAGCTGGACAGATACGCAGTATTTT	CASSGISGSWTDTQYF
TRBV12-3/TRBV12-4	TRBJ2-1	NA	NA	TGTGCCAGCAGTTTAATAGGGGGGAGACGCAATGAGCAGTTCTTC	CASSLIGGRRNEQFF
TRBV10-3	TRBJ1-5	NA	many	TGTGCCATCAGTGGGGACATTTATCAGCCCCAGCATTTT	CAISGDIYQPQHF
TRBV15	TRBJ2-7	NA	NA	TGTGCCACCAGCAGAGATCTAGGGACAAACGAGCAGTACTTC	CATSRDLGTNEQYF
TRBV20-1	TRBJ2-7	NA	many	TGCAGTGCTAGGGCGGAGAGCTCCTACGAGCAGTACTTC	CSARAESSYEQYF
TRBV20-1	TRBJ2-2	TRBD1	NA	TGCAGTGCTATAAGACAGGGGAACTTTTTCTCCGGGGAGCTGTTTTTT	CSAIRQGNFFSGELFF
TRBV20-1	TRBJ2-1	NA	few	TGCAGTGCTTCACGGGGCCCCTACTACAATGAGCAGTTCTTC	CSASRGPYYNEQFF
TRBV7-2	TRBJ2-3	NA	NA	TGTGCCAGCAGCTTATCCACGATCACAGATACGCAGTATTTT	CASSLSTITDTQYF
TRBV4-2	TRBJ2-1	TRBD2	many	TGTGCCAGCAGCCAGACTAGCGGGGCACCTAATGAGCAGTTCTTC	CASSQTSGAPNEQFF
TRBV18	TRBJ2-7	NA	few	TGTGCCAGCTCACCACCGGCAGGGGGGGACTACGAGCAGTACTTC	CASSPPAGGDYEQYF
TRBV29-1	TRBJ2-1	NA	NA	TGCAGCTTCGAGGGCCAGGGGTATGAGCAGTTCTTC	CSFEGQGYEQFF
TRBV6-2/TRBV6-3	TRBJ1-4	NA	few	TGTGCCAGCAGGCCCGGTGCAACTAATGAAAAACTGTTTTTT	CASRPGATNEKLFF
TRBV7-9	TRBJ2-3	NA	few	TGTGCCAGCAGCAAACTACAGGGCACAGATACGCAGTATTTT	CASSKLQGTDTQYF
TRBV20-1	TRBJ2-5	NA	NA	TGCAGTGCCCGAAGGGGTCAGCAAGAGACCCAGTACTTC	CSARRGQQETQYF
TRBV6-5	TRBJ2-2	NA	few	TGTGCCAGCAGTTACTCGTCGGCCAGTGGGGTCACCGGGGAGCTGTTTTTT	CASSYSSASGVTGELFF
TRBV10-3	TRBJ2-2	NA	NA	TGTGCAATGTCAGGGGTTAACGGGGAGCTGTTTTTT	CAMSGVNGELFF
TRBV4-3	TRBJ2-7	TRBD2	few	TGCGCCAGCAGCCAAGACCCGGGAGGGCTATACGAGCAGTACTTC	CASSQDPGGLYEQYF
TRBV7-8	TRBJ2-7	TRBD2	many	TGTGCCAGCAGCCTAAGGACTAGCGGCGCCGAGCAGTACTTC	CASSLRTSGAEQYF
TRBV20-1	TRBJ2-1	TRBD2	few	TGCAGTGCCACAGCGGGAGCGGGTTACAATGAGCAGTTCTTC	CSATAGAGYNEQFF
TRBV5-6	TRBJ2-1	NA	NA	TGTGCCAGCAGCTTTCTGACCTCCTACAATGAGCAGTTCTTC	CASSFLTSYNEQFF
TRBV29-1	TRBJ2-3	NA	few	TGCAGCGTTGAAATCGGTCAACGCACAGATACGCAGTATTTT	CSVEIGQRTDTQYF
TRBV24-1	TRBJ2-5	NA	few	TGTGCCACCAGTGATACCCGATGGGGGCAAGAGACCCAGTACTTC	CATSDTRWGQETQYF
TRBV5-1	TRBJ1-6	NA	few	TGCGCCAGCAGCTTGGACGGGAAAACACCCCTCCACTTT	CASSLDGKTPLHF
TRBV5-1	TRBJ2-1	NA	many	TGCGCCAGCAGCCGGTTCGGGGATGAGCAGTTCTTC	CASSRFGDEQFF
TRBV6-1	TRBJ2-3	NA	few	TGTGCCAGCAGCGCTTTAGATTTAGGCACAGATACGCAGTATTTT	CASSALDLGTDTQYF
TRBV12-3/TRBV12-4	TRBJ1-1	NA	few	TGTGCCAGCAGTTTAGAGACATCAAACACTGAAGCTTTCTTT	CASSLETSNTEAFF
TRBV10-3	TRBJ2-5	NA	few	TGTGCCATCAGTGATGACCAAGGGGGGGGGACTCAAGAGACCCAGTACTTC	CAISDDQGGGTQETQYF
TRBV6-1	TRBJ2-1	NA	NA	TGTGCCAGCATCCCAGGGGGGGGTGGTCCAATGGAGCAGTTCTTC	CASIPGGGGPMEQFF
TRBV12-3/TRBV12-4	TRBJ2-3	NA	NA	TGTGCCAGCATGGGGAAATTGAGCACAGATACGCAGTATTTT	CASMGKLSTDTQYF
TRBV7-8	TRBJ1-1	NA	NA	TGTGCCAGCAGCTTACCAACAGTGAACACTGAAGCTTTCTTT	CASSLPTVNTEAFF
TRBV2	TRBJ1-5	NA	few	TGTGCCAGCAGTGACTATGGGTTCGATCAGCCCCAGCATTTT	CASSDYGFDQPQHF
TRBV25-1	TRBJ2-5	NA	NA	TGTGCCAGCTCCGAACCCAGGGGTGCGGGGACCCAGTACTTC	CASSEPRGAGTQYF
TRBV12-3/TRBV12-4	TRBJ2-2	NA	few	TGTGCCAGCATACAAACGGGGGAGGGGGCCACCGGGGAGCTGTTTTTT	CASIQTGEGATGELFF
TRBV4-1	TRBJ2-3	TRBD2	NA	TGCGCCAGCAGCCCCCTAGCGGGGGGGCCAGGCACAGATACGCAGTATTTT	CASSPLAGGPGTDTQYF
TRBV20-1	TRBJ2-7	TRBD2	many	TGCAGTGCTAGTGGGCTAGCGGGAGATAGTTACGAGCAGTACTTC	CSASGLAGDSYEQYF
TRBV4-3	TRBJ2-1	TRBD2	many	TGCGCCAGCAGCCGGTCAATTAGCGGGAGCGCCCTCAATGAGCAGTTCTTC	CASSRSISGSALNEQFF
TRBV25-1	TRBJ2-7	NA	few	TGTGCCAGCAGTGAGTATAACGGAGCCTACGAGCAGTACTTC	CASSEYNGAYEQYF
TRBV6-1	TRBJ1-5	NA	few	TGTGCCAGCAGTGAAGCTTCTGGCAGGGGAATCAATCAGCCCCAGCATTTT	CASSEASGRGINQPQHF
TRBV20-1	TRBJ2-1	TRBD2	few	TGCAGTGCTAGAGGCCCCGGACTAGCGCTTGAGCAGTTCTTC	CSARGPGLALEQFF
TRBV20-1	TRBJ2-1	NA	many	TGCAGTGCTACCGACGGACGATACAATGAGCAGTTCTTC	CSATDGRYNEQFF
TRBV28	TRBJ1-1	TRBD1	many	TGTGCCAGCACAGGGGGAACTGAAGCTTTCTTT	CASTGGTEAFF
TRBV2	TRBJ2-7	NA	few	TGTGCCAGCACCCTCCCGGGGGGCGAGAAGTACGAGCAGTACTTC	CASTLPGGEKYEQYF
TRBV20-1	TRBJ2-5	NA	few	TGCAGTGCTAGAAGGCCTGGGGAAGAGACCCAGTACTTC	CSARRPGEETQYF
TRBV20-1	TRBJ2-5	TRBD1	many	TGCAGTGCTAGAGAGGGACAGGGGGTCCAAGAGACCCAGTACTTC	CSAREGQGVQETQYF
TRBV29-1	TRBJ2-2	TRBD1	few	TGCAGCGCACGGACAGGGGGAGAGGTCACCGGGGAGCTGTTTTTT	CSARTGGEVTGELFF
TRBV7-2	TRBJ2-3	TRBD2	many	TGTGCCAGCAGCCCATCCCCTAGCGGTATCACAGATACGCAGTATTTT	CASSPSPSGITDTQYF
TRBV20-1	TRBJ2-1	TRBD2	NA	TGCAGTGCTAAATTATCCGGGACTAGTCCACTTGAGCAGTTCTTC	CSAKLSGTSPLEQFF
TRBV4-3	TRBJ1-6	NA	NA	TGCGCCAGCAGCCAAGAAAGTCGGCAGGGGTTTTCACCCCTCCACTTT	CASSQESRQGFSPLHF
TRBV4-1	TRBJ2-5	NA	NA	TGCGCCAGCAGCCAAGGGGGCGGGGGCAAACTACAAGAGACCCAGTACTTC	CASSQGGGGKLQETQYF
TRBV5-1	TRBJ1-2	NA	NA	TGCGCCAGCAGCTCAACAGGCCTAGGCGGCTACACCTTC	CASSSTGLGGYTF
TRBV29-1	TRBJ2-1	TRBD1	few	TGCAGCGTTTCCCGGGACAGCTACAATGAGCAGTTCTTC	CSVSRDSYNEQFF
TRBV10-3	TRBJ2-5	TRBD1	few	TGTGCCATCAGTCCCGGGACAGGGAGTATGGAGACCCAGTACTTC	CAISPGTGSMETQYF
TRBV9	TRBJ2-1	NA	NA	TGTGCCAGCAGCTCCACTAGACTCTCCTACAATGAGCAGTTCTTC	CASSSTRLSYNEQFF
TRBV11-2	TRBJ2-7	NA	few	TGTGCCAGCAGCTTCGGACAATCCTACGAGCAGTACTTC	CASSFGQSYEQYF